Listed here are 10 T cell receptor beta chains from one sample, sequenced in a study of T cell clones after liver transplantation (dated 2019 in TCRdb). Library prep was done by the immunoSEQ multiplex PCR assay. TCRdb obtained this table from immuneACCESS and retained in-frame rearrangements with V and J assigned. These tables miss some clones; where compared with another copy, unresolved V genes account for less than half of the shortfall, and the remainder is unexplained. The sample has under 90,000 clones on record, about 80% of them singletons. 0.55% to 0.75% of the sample comes from the top ten. Interpreted using the paper, the time point label stands for: pre-transplant. This specimen was CD4+ T cells from blood, taken before liver transplant. These receptors came from a human donor who received a liver transplant.

The rearrangement joins TRBV15 to TRBJ1-4; no definite D call. Germline lookup yields CDR1 LNHNV and CDR2 YYDKDF (reference sequence). Trimming cost V 2 bases and J 5 bases, with 15 bases left between them. CDR3 length equals 16 residues. CDR3 DNA sequence: TGTGCCACCAGCAGACCCTACAGCGTCCGCAATGAAAAACTGTTTTTT. It is translated as CATSRPYSVRNEKLFF.

The V and J genes are TRBV19 and TRBJ1-2, with 8 bases fitting TRBD1. The trim removed 4 bases at V and 3 bases at J, leaving 10 bases unmatched. The CDR3 contains 16 residues. Germline CDR1 and CDR2: LNHDA and SQIVND (reference sequence). This CDR3 is CASSTVWTGRDYGYTF. The CDR3, as DNA: TGTGCCAGTAGTACCGTTTGGACAGGGAGGGACTATGGCTACACCTTC. The entire variable domain, with the rest obtained from reference TRBV19 and TRBJ1-2, is as follows: DGGITQSPKYLFRKEGQNVTLSCEQNLNHDAMYWYRQDPGQGLRLIYYSQIVNDFQKGDIAEGYSVSREKKESFPLTVTSAQKNPTAFYLCASSTVWTGRDYGYTFGSGTRLTVV.

This rearrangement joins TRBV19 to TRBJ1-5; no reliable D call. The CDR3 is 17 amino acids. The germline CDR1 and CDR2 sequences are LNHDA and SQIVND (reference sequence). The V end lost 1 base, the J end lost 4 bases, and 17 bases lay between the germline ends. The CDR3 nucleotides are TGTGCCAGTAGTATAGGGGCCCGGGCCCCAACGAATCAGCCCCAGCATTTT. Translated: CASSIGARAPTNQPQHF.

V gene TRBV29-1 combines with J gene TRBJ2-1; TRBD2 matches at 9 bases. The CDR3 is 16 amino acids. The V gene's germline CDR1 is SQVTM and CDR2 ANQGSEA. The trim removed 3 bases at V and 2 bases at J, leaving 8 bases unmatched. CDR3 in DNA: TGCAGCGTTGAGCCTAGGCGGGAGGGCGCCTACAATGAGCAGTTCTTC. Translation gives CSVEPRREGAYNEQFF.

The chain carries TRBV5-1 and TRBJ2-7; 8 nucleotides match TRBD2. The CDR3 is 16 residues long. J lost 2 bases, V lost 10 bases, and 17 bases had no gene match. Per germline, CDR1 SGHRS and CDR2 YFSETQ. The CDR3 nucleotides are TGCGCCTCCCACCCGGAGGGCGGGAGGAGAGCCTACGAGCAGTACTTC. Protein sequence: CASHPEGGRRAYEQYF. Looking up the rest from reference TRBV5-1 and TRBJ2-7 gives the full variable domain: KAGVTQTPRYLIKTRGQQVTLSCSPISGHRSVSWYQQTPGQGLQFLFEYFSETQRNKGNFPGRFSGRQFSNSRSEMNVSTLELGDSALYLCASHPEGGRRAYEQYFGPGTRLTVT.

The rearrangement uses TRBV28 and TRBJ1-1; no definite D call. Trimming stripped 6 bases from V and 4 bases from J, with 6 bases between. Germline V CDR1 and CDR2: MDHEN, SYDVKM. The CDR3 consists of 11 residues. This CDR3 reads CASSRTTEAFF. In DNA, the CDR3 is TGTGCCAGCAGCCGGACCACTGAAGCTTTCTTT.

The chain carries TRBV27 and TRBJ1-1; D is uncertain. Germline V gene lookup returns CDR1 MNHEY and CDR2 SMNVEV (reference sequence). This CDR3 contains 15 residues. Trimming took off 2 bases at V and 0 bases at J, with 10 bases between the two ends. The CDR3 DNA reads as TGTGCCAGCAGTTTAACCGGTAGGGTGAACACTGAAGCTTTCTTT. It specifies CASSLTGRVNTEAFF.

This clone was observed a few times. V usage is TRBV28 and J usage is TRBJ2-7; 10 positions match TRBD2. Germline loops: CDR1 MDHEN, CDR2 SYDVKM. V dropped 6 bases and J dropped 4; count of bases not matched to a gene: 9. The CDR3 contains 15 residues. The CDR3 DNA follows: TGTGCCAGCAGACGTGCCCTAGCGGGAGTTTACGAGCAGTACTTC. Amino acid sequence: CASRRALAGVYEQYF.

This clone appeared once. CDR3 DNA: TGTGCCAGCAGCCAAGACCCTTACCGGGACAGTCGCTACGAGCAGTACTTC. Amino acid sequence: CASSQDPYRDSRYEQYF. The J gene is TRBJ2-7, the V gene TRBV14, with TRBD1 identical over 7 bases. This CDR3 comprises 17 residues. The ends lost 0 bases at V and 3 bases at J; junction bases unmatched: 11. In germline, CDR1 is SGHDN, CDR2 FVKESK. Full variable domain (remainder filled in from reference TRBV14 and TRBJ2-7): EAGVTQFPSHSVIEKGQTVTLRCDPISGHDNLYWYRRVMGKEIKFLLHFVKESKQDESGMPNNRFLAERTGGTYSTLKVQPAELEDSGVYFCASSQDPYRDSRYEQYFGPGTRLTVT.

The CDR3 sequence is CASSPDRGSDIQYF. In nucleotides, the CDR3 is TGCGCCAGCAGCCCGGACAGGGGATCAGACATTCAGTACTTC. This sequence joins TRBV5-1 and TRBJ2-4; 9 bases agree with TRBD1. Germline values: CDR1 SGHRS, CDR2 YFSETQ. V trimming: 4 bases; J trimming: 8 bases; junction bases outside the gene matches: 7. The CDR3 spans 14 residues.